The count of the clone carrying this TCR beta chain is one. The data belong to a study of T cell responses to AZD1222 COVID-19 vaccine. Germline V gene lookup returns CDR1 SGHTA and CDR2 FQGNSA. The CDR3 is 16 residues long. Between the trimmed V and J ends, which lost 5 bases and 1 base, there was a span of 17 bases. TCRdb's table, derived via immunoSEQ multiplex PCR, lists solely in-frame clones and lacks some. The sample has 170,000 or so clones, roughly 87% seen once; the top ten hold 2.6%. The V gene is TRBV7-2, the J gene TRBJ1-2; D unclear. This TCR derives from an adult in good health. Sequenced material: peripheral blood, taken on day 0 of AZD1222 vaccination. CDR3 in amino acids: CASSPQGSTYNYGYTF. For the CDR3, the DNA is TGTGCCAGCAGCCCACAAGGGAGTACCTATAACTATGGCTACACCTTC.